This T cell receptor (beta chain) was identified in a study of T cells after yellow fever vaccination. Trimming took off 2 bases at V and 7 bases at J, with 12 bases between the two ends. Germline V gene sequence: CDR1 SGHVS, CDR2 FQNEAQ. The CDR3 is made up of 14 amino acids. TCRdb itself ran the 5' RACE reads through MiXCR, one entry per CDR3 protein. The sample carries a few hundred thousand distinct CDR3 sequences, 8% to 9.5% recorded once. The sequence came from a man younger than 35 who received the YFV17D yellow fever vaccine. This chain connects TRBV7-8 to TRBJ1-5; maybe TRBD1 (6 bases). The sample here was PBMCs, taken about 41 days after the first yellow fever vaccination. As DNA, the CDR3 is TGTGCCAGCAGCTTAATACAGGGAGACCAGCCCCAGCATTTT. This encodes CASSLIQGDQPQHF.